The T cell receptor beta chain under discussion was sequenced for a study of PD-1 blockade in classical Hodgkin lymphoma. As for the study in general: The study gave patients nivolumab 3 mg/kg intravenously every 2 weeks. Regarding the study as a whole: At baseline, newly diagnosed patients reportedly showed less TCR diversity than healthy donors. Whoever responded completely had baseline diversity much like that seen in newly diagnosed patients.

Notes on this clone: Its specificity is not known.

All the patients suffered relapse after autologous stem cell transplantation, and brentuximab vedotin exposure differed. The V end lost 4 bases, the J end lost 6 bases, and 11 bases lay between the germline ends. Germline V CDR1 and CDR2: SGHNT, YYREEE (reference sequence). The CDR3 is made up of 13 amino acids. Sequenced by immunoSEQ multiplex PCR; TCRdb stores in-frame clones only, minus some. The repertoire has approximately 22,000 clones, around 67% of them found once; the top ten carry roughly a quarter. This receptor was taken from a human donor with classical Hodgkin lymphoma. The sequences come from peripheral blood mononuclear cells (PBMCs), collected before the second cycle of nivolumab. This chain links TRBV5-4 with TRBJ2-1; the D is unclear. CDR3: CASSGGRSNEQFF. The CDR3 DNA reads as TGTGCCAGCAGCGGTGGTAGGAGCAATGAGCAGTTCTTC.